The 21 T cell receptor beta chains given below trace back to one sample, sequenced in a study of OX40 agonist ivuxolimab in advanced cancers. TCRdb keeps only in-frame clones here, not all; method: immunoSEQ multiplex PCR. The table records around 79,000 clones, almost 85% of them present only once. The sample was CD4+ or CD8+ T cells sorted from blood, taken in a trial of the OX40 agonist ivuxolimab. Every receptor here comes from an adult with an advanced solid tumor such as melanoma, head and neck, liver or kidney cancer.

The chain carries TRBV6-5 and TRBJ1-4, with TRBD1 identical over 7 bases. Germline loops: CDR1 MNHEY, CDR2 SVGAGI. The ends lost 6 bases at V and 8 bases at J; junction bases unmatched: 12. This CDR3 spans 15 amino acids. The DNA of the CDR3 is TGTGCCAGCAGCACCCAGGGGGGCCCCGGAGAAAAACTGTTTTTT. Translated, it gives CASSTQGGPGEKLFF.

This chain uses TRBV5-4 with TRBJ2-3, with 9 bases lining up with TRBD1. The length of the CDR3 is 15 residues. CDR1 and CDR2 (germline): SGHNT, YYREEE (reference sequence). V was pared by 1 base and J by 1 base, with 1 base of the junction left unmatched. The CDR3 nucleotides read TGTGCCAGCAGCTTGAGGGACAGGGGCACAGATACGCAGTATTTT. This translates into CASSLRDRGTDTQYF.

This chain joins TRBV7-2 and TRBJ2-4, with D hard to call. The germline gives CDR1 SGHTA, CDR2 FQGNSA. V was trimmed by 6 bases and J by 7 bases, leaving 16 bases between them. This CDR3 has 14 residues. CDR3 region: CASSLARVGNIQYF. Written as DNA, the CDR3 is TGTGCCAGCAGTCTCGCCCGGGTTGGCAACATTCAGTACTTC.

The gene calls are TRBV7-3 and TRBJ2-5; perhaps TRBD1 as D (6 bases). Trimming pared 5 bases from V and 0 bases from J, leaving 13 bases between. The CDR3 sequence is 15 residues long. Per germline, CDR1 SGHTA and CDR2 FQGTGA. DNA of the CDR3: TGTGCCAGCAGCCCCTCCGGGACACACCAAGAGACCCAGTACTTC. Translating it yields CASSPSGTHQETQYF.

This chain uses TRBV6-5 with TRBJ2-1; D gene ambiguous. Trimming took off 2 bases at V and 0 bases at J, with 8 bases between the two ends. This CDR3 has 15 amino acids. Germline CDR1 MNHEY, CDR2 SVGAGI. CDR3 in DNA: TGTGCCAGCAGTTACAGGCCCAGCTCCTACAATGAGCAGTTCTTC. Translation gives CASSYRPSSYNEQFF.

The chain combines TRBV18 with TRBJ1-2, with 9 bases aligning to TRBD1. In germline, CDR1 is KGHSH, CDR2 LQKENI. V shed 6 bases, J shed 5 bases, and the junction held 10 bases outside the gene matches. The CDR3 is 15 amino acids. DNA for the CDR3: TGTGCCAGCTCGCCGCCGGGACAGGGAATTTATGGCTACACCTTC. Translated, it gives CASSPPGQGIYGYTF.

This clone was recorded a few times. The chain couples TRBV19 to TRBJ1-6, with D possibly being TRBD1 (5 bases). Per germline, CDR1 LNHDA and CDR2 SQIVND (reference sequence). Trimming took 4 bases from V and 10 from J, leaving 8 bases between them. CDR3 size: 12 residues. For the CDR3, the DNA is TGTGCCAGTAGTAGCAGGGACTCACCCCTCCACTTT. Translating it yields CASSSRDSPLHF.

The chain is built from TRBV10-2 and TRBJ2-7, with 7 bases fitting TRBD1. CDR1 is WSHSY, CDR2 SAAADI, per germline. The CDR3 totals 15 residues. Unmatched junction bases numbered 10, after V lost 6 bases and J lost 2 bases. CDR3 region: CASSENNRGTYEQYF. The CDR3 DNA follows: TGCGCCAGCAGCGAAAACAACAGGGGCACCTACGAGCAGTACTTC.

The rearrangement links TRBV7-8 to TRBJ2-3, with TRBD2 identical over 9 bases. Trimming cost V 2 bases and J 0 bases; bases outside gene matches: 9. This CDR3 has 18 amino acids. Germline V gene sequence: CDR1 SGHVS, CDR2 FQNEAQ. Here the CDR3 DNA reads TGTGCCAGCAGCTTATATGGAAGCGGGGGGATGAGCACAGATACGCAGTATTTT. This gives the protein CASSLYGSGGMSTDTQYF.

V is TRBV9 and J is TRBJ1-2; 7 bases line up with TRBD1. The germline CDR1 and CDR2 sequences are SGDLS and YYNGEE. V was clipped by 3 bases and J by 8 bases; unmatched bases: 13. CDR3 length: 15 residues. CDR3 DNA sequence: TGTGCCAGCAGCGAGGGGGGACAGTCGTTTTCCGGCTACACCTTC. As protein: CASSEGGQSFSGYTF.

The rearrangement uses TRBV7-2 and TRBJ2-1; 14 bases map to TRBD2. This CDR3 region has 16 residues. Germline V gives CDR1 SGHTA, CDR2 FQGNSA. J gave up 8 bases and V 4 bases, and 7 bases lay outside the gene matches. CDR3 protein: CASSSGLAGGRDEQFF. CDR3 nucleotides: TGTGCCAGCAGCTCAGGACTAGCGGGGGGCCGGGATGAGCAGTTCTTC.

The rearrangement joins TRBV10-3 to TRBJ2-2, with D maybe TRBD2 (5 bases). Germline assignment: CDR1 ENHRY and CDR2 SYGVKD. The CDR3 totals 16 residues. Between the trimmed V and J ends, which lost 7 bases and 5 bases, there was a span of 20 bases. This CDR3 reads CAITQSQLAGTGELFF. The CDR3 DNA follows: TGTGCCATCACCCAGAGTCAGCTAGCAGGAACCGGGGAGCTGTTTTTT.

In its sample, this clone was seen once. V gene TRBV18 combines with J gene TRBJ2-5; D uncertain. Trimming cost V 3 bases and J 5 bases, with 10 bases left between them. Per the germline V gene, CDR1 is KGHSH and CDR2 is LQKENI. The CDR3 extends over 13 amino acids. The CDR3 region is CASSPGVSETQYF. Written as DNA, the CDR3 is TGTGCCAGCTCACCTGGGGTTTCGGAGACCCAGTACTTC.

This clone has at least ten counts. DNA for the CDR3: TGTGCCAGCAGCTTACAGGGGGGCGAGCAGTACTTC. Its translation is CASSLQGGEQYF. The V call is TRBV7-3, the J call TRBJ2-7; D may be TRBD1 (7 bases). Germline-derived CDR1 and CDR2 are SGHTA and FQGTGA. The CDR3 has 12 amino acids. Trimming pared 2 bases from V and 6 bases from J, leaving 8 bases between. Full variable domain (outside the CDR3, taken from reference TRBV7-3 and TRBJ2-7): GAGVSQTPSNKVTEKGKYVELRCDPISGHTALYWYRQSLGQGPEFLIYFQGTGAADDSGLPNDRFFAVRPEGSVSTLKIQRTERGDSAVYLCASSLQGGEQYFGPGTRLTVT.

The chain's CDR3 is CASSEKGWAQYF. The CDR3 DNA is TGTGCCAGCAGTGAAAAAGGGTGGGCGCAGTATTTT. The chain carries TRBV6-1 and TRBJ2-3; D is uncertain. The CDR3 runs to 12 residues. Per germline, CDR1 MNHNS and CDR2 SASEGT. Trimming left V 2 bases short and J 10 bases short, with 10 bases between.

V gene TRBV7-2 combines with J gene TRBJ2-7; D could derive from TRBD1 or TRBD2 (5 bases each). There are 13 residues in the CDR3. Germline lookup yields CDR1 SGHTA and CDR2 FQGNSA. Trimming left V 0 bases short and J 2 bases short, with 5 bases between. CDR3 residues: CASSLAGAYEQYF. CDR3 coding DNA: TGTGCCAGCAGCTTAGCGGGGGCCTACGAGCAGTACTTC.

This sequence joins TRBV5-1 and TRBJ1-2, with unresolved D. The V gene lost 2 bases and the J gene lost 2 bases, with 7 bases spanning the gap. Germline V gene data show CDR1 as SGHRS and CDR2 as YFSETQ. The CDR3 spans 13 residues. The CDR3 loop is CASSFTANYGYTF. In nucleotides, the CDR3 is TGCGCCAGCAGCTTCACAGCGAACTATGGCTACACCTTC.

The chain couples TRBV19 to TRBJ2-3, with 9 bases fitting TRBD2. The CDR3 runs 15 residues. Trimming cost V 3 bases and J 5 bases; bases outside gene matches: 6. Germline lookup yields CDR1 LNHDA and CDR2 SQIVND (reference sequence). CDR3: CASSIITSGQDTQYF. The CDR3 DNA sequence: TGTGCCAGTAGTATTATAACTAGCGGGCAAGATACGCAGTATTTT.

The CDR3 spells CAAGAGRVGYTF. The CDR3, as DNA: TGTGCCGCTGGGGCAGGCCGAGTGGGCTACACCTTC. The chain combines TRBV7-9 with TRBJ1-2; perhaps TRBD1 as D (5 bases). Trimming shortened V by 11 bases and J by 8 bases, and 18 bases separated the two germline ends. CDR1 and CDR2 from the germline V gene are SEHNR and FQNEAQ (reference sequence). The CDR3 runs to 12 residues. Complete variable domain (other parts from reference TRBV7-9 and TRBJ1-2): DTGVSQNPRHKITKRGQNVTFRCDPISEHNRLYWYRQTLGQGPEFLTYFQNEAQLEKSRLLSDRFSAERPKGSFSTLEIQRTEQGDSAMYLCAAGAGRVGYTFGSGTRLTVV.

This chain connects TRBV5-6 to TRBJ2-1; D remains ambiguous. Germline CDR1 is SGHDT and CDR2 is YYEEEE. The V and J ends lost 2 bases and 5 bases respectively, with 8 bases between them. This CDR3 has 13 amino acids. The CDR3 nucleotides are TGTGCCAGCAGCTTTGGGCTCCACAATGAGCAGTTCTTC. It translates to CASSFGLHNEQFF.

The chain recombines TRBV7-9 with TRBJ2-7, with 8 positions matching TRBD2. The V gene's germline CDR1 is SEHNR and CDR2 FQNEAQ (reference sequence). J was trimmed by 6 bases and V by 5 bases; bases with no gene match: 6. This CDR3 spans 13 amino acids. As DNA, the CDR3 is TGTGCCAGCAGCCCCGGGGGGGGACTCGAGCAGTACTTC. It encodes CASSPGGGLEQYF.